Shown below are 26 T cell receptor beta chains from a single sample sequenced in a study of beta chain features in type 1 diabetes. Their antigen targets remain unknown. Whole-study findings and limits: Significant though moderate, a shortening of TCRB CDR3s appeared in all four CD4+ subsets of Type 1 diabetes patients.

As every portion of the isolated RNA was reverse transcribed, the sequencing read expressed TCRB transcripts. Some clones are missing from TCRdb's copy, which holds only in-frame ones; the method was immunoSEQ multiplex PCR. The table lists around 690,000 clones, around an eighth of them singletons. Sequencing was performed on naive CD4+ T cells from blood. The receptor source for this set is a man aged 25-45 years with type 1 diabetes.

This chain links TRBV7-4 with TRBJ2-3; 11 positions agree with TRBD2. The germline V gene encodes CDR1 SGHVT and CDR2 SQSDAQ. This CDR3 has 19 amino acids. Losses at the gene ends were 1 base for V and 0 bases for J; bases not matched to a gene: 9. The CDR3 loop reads CASSLGQPGLAVSTDTQYF. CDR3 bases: TGTGCCAGCAGCTTAGGCCAACCGGGACTAGCGGTGAGCACAGATACGCAGTATTTT.

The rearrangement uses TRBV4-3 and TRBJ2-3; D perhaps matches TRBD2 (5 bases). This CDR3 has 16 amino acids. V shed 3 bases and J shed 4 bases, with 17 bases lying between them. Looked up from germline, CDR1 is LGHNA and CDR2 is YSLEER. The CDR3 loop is CASSQDLEGVADTQYF. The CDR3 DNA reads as TGCGCCAGCAGCCAGGATTTAGAGGGAGTCGCAGATACGCAGTATTTT.

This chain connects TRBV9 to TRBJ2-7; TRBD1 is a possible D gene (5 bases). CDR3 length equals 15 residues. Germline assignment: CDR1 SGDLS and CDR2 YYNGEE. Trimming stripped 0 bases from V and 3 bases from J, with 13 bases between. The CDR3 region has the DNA TGTGCCAGCAGCGTAGATCCCGACAGCATCTACGAGCAGTACTTC. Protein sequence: CASSVDPDSIYEQYF.

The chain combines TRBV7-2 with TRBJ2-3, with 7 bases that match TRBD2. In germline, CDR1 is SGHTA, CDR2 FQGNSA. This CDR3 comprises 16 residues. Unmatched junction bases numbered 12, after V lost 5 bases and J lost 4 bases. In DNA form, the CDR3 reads TGTGCCAGCAGCCCCTTTCAGCGGGGTTCATCAGATACGCAGTATTTT. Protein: CASSPFQRGSSDTQYF.

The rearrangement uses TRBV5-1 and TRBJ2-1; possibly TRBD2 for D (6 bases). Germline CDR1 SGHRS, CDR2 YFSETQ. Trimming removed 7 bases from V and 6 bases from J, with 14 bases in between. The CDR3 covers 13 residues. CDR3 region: CASGPGVPNEQFF. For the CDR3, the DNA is TGCGCCAGCGGTCCGGGGGTCCCCAATGAGCAGTTCTTC.

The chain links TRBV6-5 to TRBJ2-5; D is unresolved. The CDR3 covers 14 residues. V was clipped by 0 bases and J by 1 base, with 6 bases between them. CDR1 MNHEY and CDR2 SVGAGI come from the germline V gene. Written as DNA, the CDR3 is TGTGCCAGCAGTTACTCGCACACCCAAGAGACCCAGTACTTC. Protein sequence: CASSYSHTQETQYF.

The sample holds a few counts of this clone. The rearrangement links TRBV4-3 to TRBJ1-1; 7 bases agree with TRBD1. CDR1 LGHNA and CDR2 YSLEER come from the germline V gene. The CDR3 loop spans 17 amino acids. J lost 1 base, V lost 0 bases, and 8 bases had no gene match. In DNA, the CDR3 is TGCGCCAGCAGCCAAGACCCACGACAGGGTTGGAACACTGAAGCTTTCTTT. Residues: CASSQDPRQGWNTEAFF.

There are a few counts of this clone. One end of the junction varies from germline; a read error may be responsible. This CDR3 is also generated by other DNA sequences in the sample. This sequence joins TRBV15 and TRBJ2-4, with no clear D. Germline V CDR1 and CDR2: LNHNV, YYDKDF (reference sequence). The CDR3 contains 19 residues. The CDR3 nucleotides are TGCGCCACCAGCAGAGAGGCCGGACCCCCTGACCTAGCCAAAAACATTCAGTACTTC. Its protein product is CATSREAGPPDLAKNIQYF.

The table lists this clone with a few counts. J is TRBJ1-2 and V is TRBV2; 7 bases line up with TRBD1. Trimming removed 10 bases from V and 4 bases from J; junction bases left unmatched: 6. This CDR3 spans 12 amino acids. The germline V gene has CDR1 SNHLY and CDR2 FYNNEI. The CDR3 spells CATKGAGYGYTF. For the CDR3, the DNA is TGTGCCACCAAGGGGGCGGGCTATGGCTACACCTTC.

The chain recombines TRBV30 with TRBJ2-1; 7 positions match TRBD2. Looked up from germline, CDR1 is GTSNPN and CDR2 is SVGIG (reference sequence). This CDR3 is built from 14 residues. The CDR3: CASPRGVSYNEQFF. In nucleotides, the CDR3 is TGTGCTTCCCCTCGGGGGGTCTCCTACAATGAGCAGTTCTTC.

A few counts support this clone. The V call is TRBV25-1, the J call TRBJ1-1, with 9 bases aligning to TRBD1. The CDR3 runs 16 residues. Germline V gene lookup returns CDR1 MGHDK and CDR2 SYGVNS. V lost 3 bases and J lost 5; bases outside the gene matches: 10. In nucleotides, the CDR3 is TGTGCCAGCAGTGAGGAGACAGGGGGAGTGGGTACTGAAGCTTTCTTT. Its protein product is CASSEETGGVGTEAFF.

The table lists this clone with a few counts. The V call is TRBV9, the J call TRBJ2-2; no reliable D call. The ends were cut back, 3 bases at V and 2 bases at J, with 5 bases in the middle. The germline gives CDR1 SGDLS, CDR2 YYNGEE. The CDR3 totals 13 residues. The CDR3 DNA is TGTGCCAGCAGCGCTTTAAACACCGGGGAGCTGTTTTTT. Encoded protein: CASSALNTGELFF. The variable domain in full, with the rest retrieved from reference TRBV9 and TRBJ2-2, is DSGVTQTPKHLITATGQRVTLRCSPRSGDLSVYWYQQSLDQGLQFLIQYYNGEERAKGNILERFSAQQFPDLHSELNLSSLELGDSALYFCASSALNTGELFFGEGSRLTVL.

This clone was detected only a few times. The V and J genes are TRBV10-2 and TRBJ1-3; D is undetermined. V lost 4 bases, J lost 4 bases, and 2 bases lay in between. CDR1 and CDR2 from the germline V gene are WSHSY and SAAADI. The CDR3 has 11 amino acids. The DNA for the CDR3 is TGCGCCAGCAGTGTCGGAAACACCATATATTTT. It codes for CASSVGNTIYF.

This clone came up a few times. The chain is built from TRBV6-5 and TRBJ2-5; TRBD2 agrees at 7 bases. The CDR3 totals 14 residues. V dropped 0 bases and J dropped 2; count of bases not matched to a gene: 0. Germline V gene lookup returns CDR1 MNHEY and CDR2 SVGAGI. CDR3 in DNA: TGTGCCAGCAGTTACTCGCGGGGGCAAGAGACCCAGTACTTC. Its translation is CASSYSRGQETQYF.

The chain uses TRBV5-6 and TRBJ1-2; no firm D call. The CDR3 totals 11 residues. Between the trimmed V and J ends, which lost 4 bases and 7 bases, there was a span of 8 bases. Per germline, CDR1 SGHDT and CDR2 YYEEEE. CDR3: CASSVSAGYTF. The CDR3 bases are TGTGCCAGCAGCGTCAGTGCTGGCTACACCTTC.

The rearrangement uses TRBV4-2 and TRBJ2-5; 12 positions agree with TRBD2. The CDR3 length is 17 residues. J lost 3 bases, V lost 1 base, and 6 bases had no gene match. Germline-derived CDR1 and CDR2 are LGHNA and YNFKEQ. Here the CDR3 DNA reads TGTGCCAGCAGCCAAGGGGCTAGCGGGGGGGCAGAAGAGACCCAGTACTTC. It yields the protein CASSQGASGGAEETQYF.

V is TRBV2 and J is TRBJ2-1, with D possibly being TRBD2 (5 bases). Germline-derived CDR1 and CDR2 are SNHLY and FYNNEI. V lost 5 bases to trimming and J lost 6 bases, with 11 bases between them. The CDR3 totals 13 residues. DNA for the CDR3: TGTGCCAGCAGTATCGGGAATCTCAATGAGCAGTTCTTC. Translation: CASSIGNLNEQFF. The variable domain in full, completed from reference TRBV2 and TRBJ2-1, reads EPEVTQTPSHQVTQMGQEVILRCVPISNHLYFYWYRQILGQKVEFLVSFYNNEISEKSEIFDDQFSVERPDGSNFTLKIRSTKLEDSAMYFCASSIGNLNEQFFGPGTRLTVL.

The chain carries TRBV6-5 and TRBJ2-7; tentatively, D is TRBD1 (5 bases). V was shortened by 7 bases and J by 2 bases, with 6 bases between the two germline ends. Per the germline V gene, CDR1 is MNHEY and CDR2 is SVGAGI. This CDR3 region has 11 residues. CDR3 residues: CASKQAYEQYF. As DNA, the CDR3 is TGTGCCAGCAAACAGGCCTACGAGCAGTACTTC.

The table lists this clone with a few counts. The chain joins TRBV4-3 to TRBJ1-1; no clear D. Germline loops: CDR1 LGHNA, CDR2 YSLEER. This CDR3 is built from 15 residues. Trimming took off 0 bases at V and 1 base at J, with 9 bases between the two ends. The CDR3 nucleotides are TGCGCCAGCAGCCAAGAATTGGTCTCGAACACTGAAGCTTTCTTT. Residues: CASSQELVSNTEAFF.

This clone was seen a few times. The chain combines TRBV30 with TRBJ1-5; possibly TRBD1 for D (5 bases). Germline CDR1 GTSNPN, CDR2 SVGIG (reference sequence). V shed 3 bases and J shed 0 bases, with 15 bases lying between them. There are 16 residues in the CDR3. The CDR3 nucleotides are TGTGCCTGGAGCAGGGCCCCAGGAGGTAGCAATCAGCCCCAGCATTTT. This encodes CAWSRAPGGSNQPQHF.

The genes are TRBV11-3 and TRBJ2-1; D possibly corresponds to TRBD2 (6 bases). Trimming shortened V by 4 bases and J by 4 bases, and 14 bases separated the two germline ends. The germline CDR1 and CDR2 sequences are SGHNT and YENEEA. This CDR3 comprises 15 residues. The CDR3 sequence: CASSSRLAGYNEQFF. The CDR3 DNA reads TGTGCCAGCAGCTCCCGACTCGCGGGGTACAATGAGCAGTTCTTC.

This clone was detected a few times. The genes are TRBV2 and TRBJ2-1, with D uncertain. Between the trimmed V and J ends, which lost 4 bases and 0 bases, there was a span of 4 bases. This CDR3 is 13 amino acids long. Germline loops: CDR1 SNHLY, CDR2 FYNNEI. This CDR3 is CASSVASYNEQFF. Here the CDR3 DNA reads TGTGCCAGCAGTGTTGCCTCCTACAATGAGCAGTTCTTC.

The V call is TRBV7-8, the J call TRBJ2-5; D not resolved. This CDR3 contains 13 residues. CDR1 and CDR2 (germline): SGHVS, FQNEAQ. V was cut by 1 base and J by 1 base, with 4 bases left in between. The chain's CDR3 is CASSLGFQETQYF. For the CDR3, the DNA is TGTGCCAGCAGCTTAGGGTTCCAAGAGACCCAGTACTTC.

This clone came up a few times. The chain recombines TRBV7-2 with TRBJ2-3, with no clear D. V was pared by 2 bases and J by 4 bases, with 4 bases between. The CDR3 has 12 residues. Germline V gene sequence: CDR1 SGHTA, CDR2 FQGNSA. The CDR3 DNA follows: TGTGCCAGCAGCTTAATGGCAGATACGCAGTATTTT. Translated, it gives CASSLMADTQYF.

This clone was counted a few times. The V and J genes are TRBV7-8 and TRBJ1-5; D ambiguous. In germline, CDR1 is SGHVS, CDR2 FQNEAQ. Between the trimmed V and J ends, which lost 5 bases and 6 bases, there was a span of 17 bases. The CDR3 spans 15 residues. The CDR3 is CASSPRSSGSQPQHF. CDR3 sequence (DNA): TGTGCCAGCAGCCCACGGAGCTCGGGTAGTCAGCCCCAGCATTTT.

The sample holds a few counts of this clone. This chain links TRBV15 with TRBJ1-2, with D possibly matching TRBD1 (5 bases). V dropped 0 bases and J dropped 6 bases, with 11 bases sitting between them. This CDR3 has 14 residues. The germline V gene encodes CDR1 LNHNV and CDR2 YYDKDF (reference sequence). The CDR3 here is CATSRDRGSDGYTF. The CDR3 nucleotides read TGTGCCACCAGCAGAGATCGGGGGAGCGATGGCTACACCTTC.